The 17 T cell receptor beta chains below all came from one sample that was sequenced in a study of Ad26.COV2.S vaccination and SARS-CoV-2 variants. The repertoire was sequenced with immunoSEQ multiplex PCR; TCRdb's copy has only in-frame clones and lacks some. The sample records approximately 350,000 clones, 80% to 90% being singletons. The treatment here: some 20 received Ad26.COV2.S at low or high dose, single or two shots; about five received placebo; per-sample allocation not given. Vaccine and placebo recipients were sampled on day 63 after the first injection. This specimen consisted of peripheral blood, obtained in a trial of Ad26.COV2.S vaccine versus placebo. The origin of the receptors is a person aged 18-60 years who received the Ad26.COV2.S COVID-19 vaccine or a placebo.

The chain employs TRBV5-5 and TRBJ2-3, with 10 bases lining up with TRBD1. J was trimmed by 4 bases and V by 4 bases; bases with no gene match: 3. The CDR3 extends over 14 amino acids. In germline, CDR1 is SGHKS, CDR2 YYEKEE (reference sequence). CDR3 sequence reads: CASSPGQGADTQYF. The CDR3 DNA is TGTGCCAGCAGCCCAGGACAGGGGGCAGATACGCAGTATTTT. Variable domain in full (rest from reference TRBV5-5 and TRBJ2-3): DAGVTQSPTHLIKTRGQQVTLRCSPISGHKSVSWYQQVLGQGPQFIFQYYEKEERGRGNFPDRFSARQFPNYSSELNVNALLLGDSALYLCASSPGQGADTQYFGPGTRLTVL.

This clone was counted a single time. V usage is TRBV10-3 and J usage is TRBJ2-7; no clear D. Trimming shortened V by 2 bases and J by 3 bases, and 5 bases separated the two germline ends. CDR1 and CDR2 (germline): ENHRY, SYGVKD. This CDR3 contains 12 residues. CDR3 sequence reads: CAISEEGYEQYF. In DNA, the CDR3 is TGTGCCATCAGTGAGGAAGGCTACGAGCAGTACTTC.

The chain carries TRBV19 and TRBJ2-5; a weak D match, TRBD1 (5 bases). The CDR3 spans 13 residues. Trimming pared 3 bases from V and 6 bases from J, leaving 11 bases between. CDR1 and CDR2 (germline): LNHDA, SQIVND (reference sequence). In nucleotides, the CDR3 is TGTGCCAGTAGTATTGTCGGACACCAGACCCAGTACTTC. Protein: CASSIVGHQTQYF.

V gene TRBV4-1 combines with J gene TRBJ1-3; D perhaps matches TRBD1 (6 bases). Trimming cost V 3 bases and J 0 bases, with 15 bases left between them. The V gene's germline CDR1 is MGHRA and CDR2 YSYEKL. The CDR3 extends over 17 amino acids. As DNA, the CDR3 is TGCGCCAGCAGCCAGCCGGGACATCGATACTCTGGAAACACCATATATTTT. As protein: CASSQPGHRYSGNTIYF.

A remark on this clone: Different DNA sequences within this sample yield the same CDR3. The chain uses TRBV5-1 and TRBJ2-2; D unclear. The CDR3 has 12 amino acids. The V gene lost 0 bases and the J gene lost 7 bases, with 4 bases spanning the gap. In germline, CDR1 is SGHRS, CDR2 YFSETQ. Written as DNA, the CDR3 is TGCGCCAGCAGCTTGGTCGGCGGGGAGCTGTTTTTT. Its protein product is CASSLVGGELFF. The variable domain in full, with the rest retrieved from reference TRBV5-1 and TRBJ2-2, is KAGVTQTPRYLIKTRGQQVTLSCSPISGHRSVSWYQQTPGQGLQFLFEYFSETQRNKGNFPGRFSGRQFSNSRSEMNVSTLELGDSALYLCASSLVGGELFFGEGSRLTVL.

The rearrangement uses TRBV6-5 and TRBJ1-2; 12 bases agree with TRBD1. Trimming took 6 bases from V and 8 from J; bases not matched to a gene: 7. The CDR3 has 14 residues. CDR1 and CDR2 (germline): MNHEY, SVGAGI. CDR3 region: CASRTSGTGGGYTF. The CDR3 coding sequence is TGTGCCAGCAGAACCTCCGGGACAGGGGGCGGCTACACCTTC.

The CDR3, as DNA: TGTGCCAGCAGCCAAGATCGGGGGACCAGCTCTGGAAACACCATATATTTT. Residues: CASSQDRGTSSGNTIYF. The V gene is TRBV3-1 (or the pseudogene TRBV3-2), the J gene TRBJ1-3; perhaps TRBD1 as D (5 bases). The CDR3 totals 17 residues. Germline-derived CDR1 and CDR2 are LGHDT and YNNKEL (reference sequence). Trimming left V 0 bases short and J 0 bases short, with 12 bases between.

The chain links TRBV7-2 to TRBJ1-2; 7 nucleotides match TRBD1. The CDR3 extends over 16 amino acids. The V and J ends lost 4 bases and 0 bases, in that order; junction bases with no gene match: 8. Germline V gives CDR1 SGHTA, CDR2 FQGNSA. The CDR3 is CASSYYRDRANYGYTF. CDR3 nucleotide sequence: TGTGCCAGCAGCTATTACCGGGACAGAGCTAACTATGGCTACACCTTC.

The chain has TRBV4-1 and TRBJ1-5; TRBD1 might be the D (5 bases). This CDR3 spans 16 amino acids. Between the trimmed V and J ends, which lost 0 bases and 2 bases, there was a span of 11 bases. Per the germline V gene, CDR1 is MGHRA and CDR2 is YSYEKL. This CDR3 is CASSQDEGRGNQPQHF. CDR3 in DNA: TGCGCCAGCAGCCAAGATGAGGGCAGGGGCAATCAGCCCCAGCATTTT.

V gene TRBV28 combines with J gene TRBJ2-7; either TRBD1 or TRBD2 may supply D (6 bases each). Trimming removed 6 bases from V and 0 bases from J, with 12 bases in between. The CDR3 loop spans 14 amino acids. Germline loops: CDR1 MDHEN, CDR2 SYDVKM. The CDR3 DNA follows: TGTGCCAGCAGACTGGGGGGCAACTCCTACGAGCAGTACTTC. It codes for CASRLGGNSYEQYF.

V and J are TRBV6-2 or TRBV6-3 and TRBJ2-5, with D maybe TRBD2 (5 bases). This CDR3 is built from 14 residues. V was pared by 4 bases and J by 5 bases, with 14 bases between. The V gene's germline CDR1 is MNHEY and CDR2 SVGEGT. Here the CDR3 DNA reads TGTGCCAGCAGTTTAGTAGCGCTCGTGGAGACCCAGTACTTC. Protein: CASSLVALVETQYF.

V and J are TRBV15 and TRBJ1-2, with unresolved D. The CDR3 spans 14 residues. Germline V gene lookup returns CDR1 LNHNV and CDR2 YYDKDF (reference sequence). V lost 0 bases, J lost 8 bases, and 13 bases lay in between. The CDR3 loop reads CATSRDRQSGGYTF. DNA for the CDR3: TGTGCCACCAGCAGAGATCGGCAGTCGGGGGGCTACACCTTC. Variable domain in full (rest from reference TRBV15 and TRBJ1-2): DAMVIQNPRYQVTQFGKPVTLSCSQTLNHNVMYWYQQKSSQAPKLLFHYYDKDFNNEADTPDNFQSRRPNTSFCFLDIRSPGLGDTAMYLCATSRDRQSGGYTFGSGTRLTVV.

This clone occurred once. The rearrangement links TRBV14 to TRBJ2-7; no clear D gene. Germline lookup yields CDR1 SGHDN and CDR2 FVKESK. The CDR3 has 11 residues. The germline V and J ends were trimmed by 5 bases and 3 bases, with 5 bases remaining between them. CDR3 protein: CASSSVYEQYF. The CDR3 region has the DNA TGTGCCAGCAGCTCCGTCTACGAGCAGTACTTC.

The chain couples TRBV4-1 to TRBJ2-5; perhaps TRBD1 as D (7 bases). This CDR3 is 15 amino acids long. The germline V gene encodes CDR1 MGHRA and CDR2 YSYEKL. Trimming shortened V by 3 bases and J by 2 bases, and 13 bases separated the two germline ends. CDR3 nucleotide sequence: TGCGCCAGCAGCCAGGTGACAGGGAGGCAAGAGACCCAGTACTTC. Protein: CASSQVTGRQETQYF.

The rearrangement joins TRBV6-2 or TRBV6-3 to TRBJ2-1; D unclear. The CDR3 runs 20 residues. Per germline, CDR1 MNHEY and CDR2 SVGEGT. The ends were cut back, 0 bases at V and 2 bases at J, with 23 bases in the middle. CDR3 sequence: CASSYSLLTGPPQPYNEQFF. The CDR3 DNA reads TGTGCCAGCAGTTACTCGCTTTTGACCGGGCCGCCGCAGCCCTACAATGAGCAGTTCTTC.

The genes are TRBV24-1 and TRBJ2-2; D is unresolved. Trimming removed 6 bases at V and 8 bases at J, with 12 bases between. The CDR3 covers 13 residues. The germline V gene has CDR1 KGHDR and CDR2 SFDVKD. The CDR3, as DNA: TGTGCCACCAGTTCGTGGAATGGTGGGGAGCTGTTTTTT. This gives the protein CATSSWNGGELFF.

The gene calls are TRBV14 and TRBJ2-7, with 9 bases matching TRBD1. The CDR3 is made up of 15 amino acids. Germline V gene data show CDR1 as SGHDN and CDR2 as FVKESK. J gave up 1 base and V 2 bases, and 3 bases lay outside the gene matches. The CDR3 loop is CASSQKTGGSYEQYF. CDR3 sequence (DNA): TGTGCCAGCAGCCAAAAGACAGGGGGATCCTACGAGCAGTACTTC.